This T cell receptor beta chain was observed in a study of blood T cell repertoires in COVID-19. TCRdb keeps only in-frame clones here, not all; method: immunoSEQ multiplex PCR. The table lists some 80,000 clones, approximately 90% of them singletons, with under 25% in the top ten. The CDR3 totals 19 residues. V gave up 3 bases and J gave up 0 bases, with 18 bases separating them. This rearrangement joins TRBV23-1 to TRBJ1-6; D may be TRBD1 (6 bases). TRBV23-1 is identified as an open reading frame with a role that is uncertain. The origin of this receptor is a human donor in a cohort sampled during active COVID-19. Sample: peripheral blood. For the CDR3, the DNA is TGCGCCAGCAGTCATCGAGGGGAAGGGGGGGCCTCCTATAATTCACCCCTCCACTTT. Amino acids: CASSHRGEGGASYNSPLHF.